The 9 T cell receptor beta chains reported below all come from one sample, sequenced in a study of regulatory T cells in long-lasting Graves disease. CDR3-region Arm-PCR and iRepertoire HTBI primers produced the TCR beta libraries. TCRdb independently ran MiXCR on the multiplex PCR reads; one entry per CDR3 protein. The sample comprises 390,000 or so distinct CDR3 sequences, roughly 25% of which are singletons, and under 35% rests with the top ten. Stated time point: persistent/refractory GD, antithyroid drugs over 5 years with positive TRAb. Isolated PBMC RNA provided the starting material for the TCR library. The material was peripheral blood mononuclear cells (PBMCs), obtained when the disease was refractory, from a patient treated with antithyroid drugs. These receptor sequences come from a woman aged 40 to 50 with Graves disease.

This chain connects TRBV5-1 to TRBJ2-5; TRBD2 matches 10 bases. J lost 1 base, V lost 1 base, and 13 bases had no gene match. The CDR3 totals 19 residues. Germline CDR1 SGHRS, CDR2 YFSETQ. As DNA, the CDR3 is TGCGCCAGCAGCTTGAGGAGGCCTACTAGCGGGACCTTCCAAGAGACCCAGTACTTC. This encodes CASSLRRPTSGTFQETQYF.

This clonotype was detected many times. This chain uses TRBV6-2 or TRBV6-3 with TRBJ1-3; D is ambiguous. Trimming shortened V by 6 bases and J by 1 base, and 16 bases separated the two germline ends. Looked up from germline, CDR1 is MNHEY and CDR2 is SVGEGT. The CDR3 extends over 16 amino acids. DNA of the CDR3: TGTGCCAGCAGCCTAACAAGCACCAGTTCTGGAAACACCATATATTTT. Residues: CASSLTSTSSGNTIYF.

The genes are TRBV6-9 and TRBJ2-7; 7 nucleotides align to TRBD2. Germline CDR1 and CDR2: MNHGY and SVAAGI. Trimming took 2 bases from V and 2 from J; bases not matched to a gene: 3. The CDR3 covers 14 residues. The CDR3 DNA is TGTGCCAGCAGTTATGGGGAGGGGCCCTACGAGCAGTACTTC. It encodes CASSYGEGPYEQYF.

This clonotype appeared a few times. This chain links TRBV7-9 with TRBJ2-7, with D perhaps being TRBD1 or TRBD2 (6 bases each). The CDR3 totals 15 residues. Per germline, CDR1 SEHNR and CDR2 FQNEAQ (reference sequence). Trimming took off 5 bases at V and 2 bases at J, with 16 bases between the two ends. The CDR3 reads CASSGTPQGPYEQYF. The CDR3 nucleotides read TGTGCCAGCAGCGGGACTCCCCAGGGGCCCTACGAGCAGTACTTC.

The V and J genes are TRBV20-1 and TRBJ2-7; D is ambiguous. V gave up 0 bases and J gave up 5 bases, with 11 bases separating them. The CDR3 runs 13 residues. Germline V gives CDR1 DFQATT, CDR2 SNEGSKA (reference sequence). The CDR3 DNA reads as TGCAGTGCTAGAGATCCTGAATTGGACGAGCAGTACTTC. Protein: CSARDPELDEQYF.

This clonotype occurred many times. V and J are TRBV28 and TRBJ1-1; 11 bases are a match to TRBD1. Germline CDR1 MDHEN, CDR2 SYDVKM. V lost 4 bases to trimming and J lost 3 bases; unmatched junction nucleotides: 7. The CDR3 is 16 residues long. In DNA, the CDR3 is TGTGCCAGCAGTTACCCGGGACAGGGGGTCGACACTGAAGCTTTCTTT. Protein sequence: CASSYPGQGVDTEAFF.

The chain couples TRBV7-6 to TRBJ1-1; 8 bases line up with TRBD1. CDR3 length: 16 residues. Germline V gene sequence: CDR1 SGHVS, CDR2 FNYEAQ. The V and J ends lost 3 bases and 7 bases, in that order; junction bases with no gene match: 13. CDR3 sequence reads: CASSFGPGGIWNEAFF. DNA for the CDR3: TGTGCCAGCAGCTTTGGTCCAGGGGGCATTTGGAATGAAGCTTTCTTT.

This clonotype was seen many times. This chain joins TRBV7-9 and TRBJ1-5; D unresolved. Germline V gives CDR1 SEHNR, CDR2 FQNEAQ (reference sequence). V lost 1 base and J 0 bases, leaving 7 bases between the germline ends. There are 15 residues in the CDR3. Here the CDR3 reads CASSLGQHSNQPQHF. CDR3 in DNA: TGTGCCAGCAGCTTAGGTCAGCATAGCAATCAGCCCCAGCATTTT.

The chain has TRBV7-9 and TRBJ2-5, with D possibly matching TRBD1 (6 bases). Deletions cut 4 bases from V and 0 bases from J, with 9 bases between. Looked up from germline, CDR1 is SEHNR and CDR2 is FQNEAQ (reference sequence). The CDR3 runs 14 residues. The CDR3: CASSSQGHQETQYF. The DNA of the CDR3 is TGTGCCAGCAGCTCACAGGGACACCAAGAGACCCAGTACTTC.